This TCR beta chain appears in the sequencing data of a study of spatial heterogeneity in lung cancer. Study results and caveats: Relative to follow-up, resection was when ubiquitous expanded tumor TCRs appeared more in blood.

Note on this clonotype: Its antigen is unknown.

Unique molecular identifiers tagged every individual TCR cDNA molecule. TCRdb reanalysed the 5' RACE reads using MiXCR and keeps one entry per CDR3 protein. The table shows some 100,000 distinct CDR3 sequences, with more than 10% occurring only once. The time point was: sample taken at primary tumor resection. This CDR3 has 17 residues. Germline CDR1 reads LNHDA; CDR2 reads SQIVND (reference sequence). Trimming left V 3 bases short and J 0 bases short, with 15 bases between. The source was PBMCs, collected at surgery. V gene TRBV19 combines with J gene TRBJ1-5; TRBD1 is a possible D gene (5 bases). This clonotype was sampled from a male donor with early-stage non-small cell lung cancer. In DNA form, the CDR3 reads TGTGCCAGTAGTATGGGACCAGGGTGGGATAGCAATCAGCCCCAGCATTTT. Protein sequence: CASSMGPGWDSNQPQHF.